This T cell receptor beta chain was obtained from a study of PD-L1 blockade in urothelial cancer. Sample time point: pretreatment peripheral blood. The repertoire was sequenced with immunoSEQ multiplex PCR; TCRdb's copy has only in-frame clones and lacks some. The sample includes approximately 67,000 clones, around 86% seen only once; the top ten take 15%. Germline CDR1 ENHRY, CDR2 SYGVKD. Trimming cost V 6 bases and J 1 base, with 9 bases left between them. This CDR3 region has 13 residues. The source was PBMCs, collected around atezolizumab (anti-PD-L1) treatment. V usage is TRBV10-3 and J usage is TRBJ1-1; possibly TRBD1 for D (6 bases). The TCR originated in a man between 60 and 75 years old with urothelial cancer. Here the CDR3 reads CAIRLGANTEAFF. The CDR3 DNA sequence: TGTGCCATCAGGCTGGGGGCGAACACTGAAGCTTTCTTT.